The present TCR beta chain was sequenced within a study of identical twins. Regarding the study as a whole: Compared with models, monozygotic twins showed more out-of-frame TCR alpha sharing. Weaker excess twin sharing was observed in beta out-of-frame sequences.

This clonotype was seen a handful of times. The target antigen is unknown. V was trimmed by 8 bases and J by 1 base, leaving 24 bases between them. The CDR3 totals 17 residues. Germline CDR1 MRHNA, CDR2 SNTAGT. There were only healthy Caucasians among the donors. Each cDNA held unique molecular identifiers, and template switching gave it a universal primer site. MiXCR, run by TCRdb on the 5' RACE reads, gives a single entry per CDR3 protein. The data show approximately 490,000 distinct CDR3 sequences, with 20% to 25% seen just once and 0.45% to 0.5% held by the top ten. This sample also belongs to another study, concerning yellow fever vaccine responses in identical twins.

The genes are TRBV6-4 and TRBJ2-7, with a weak D call TRBD2 (6 bases). The source of this sequence is a woman between 18 and 29 years old in good health. The specimen was CD4+ T cells sorted from blood. The CDR3 nucleotides are TGTGCCAGCTCCTACCATAGCGTGGCCCTAGCGTCCTACGAGCAGTACGTC. It codes for CASSYHSVALASYEQYV.